This is a list of T cell receptor beta chains from one sample in a study of blood T cell repertoires in COVID-19. TCRdb's copy holds only in-frame clones and misses some; the assay was immunoSEQ multiplex PCR. This table holds 250,000 to 300,000 clones, around 90% found once. Input material: peripheral blood. The receptors originated from a man in his fifties or sixties with acute or convalescent COVID-19. Both conserved end residues are part of each CDR3. D genes are given only for firm matches. Clone size is stated in some rows and not others, as once, few, many or a class when expanded.

DNA: TGTGCCAGTAGTAAGTTAGCGGGTACTAACACAGATACGCAGTATTTT
CDR3: CASSKLAGTNTDTQYF
V: TRBV19
J: TRBJ2-3
D: TRBD2
size: -

DNA: TGTGCCACCAGTGACCCCGGGAGCGGGGCAACGGATGAGCAGTTCTTC
CDR3: CATSDPGSGATDEQFF
V: TRBV24-1
J: TRBJ2-1
D: TRBD2
size: -

DNA: TGCGCCAGCAGCTTCGGGGACAGCACTGAAGCTTTCTTT
CDR3: CASSFGDSTEAFF
V: TRBV5-1
J: TRBJ1-1
D: TRBD1
size: -

DNA: TGTGCCAGTAGGTTGGACGGGAAAGCTTTCTTT
CDR3: CASRLDGKAFF
V: TRBV19
J: TRBJ1-1
D: -
size: -

DNA: TGTGCCAGCAACCCCGGCCAGGGCAACCACGAGCAGTACTTC
CDR3: CASNPGQGNHEQYF
V: TRBV6-6
J: TRBJ2-7
D: -
size: many

DNA: TGTGCCTGGAGTGTACGTACAGGGAACCAGCCCCAGCATTTT
CDR3: CAWSVRTGNQPQHF
V: TRBV30
J: TRBJ1-5
D: -
size: -

DNA: TGTGCCAGTAGTATAGGTGCAGGGGTAACGCTCGAGACCCAGTACTTC
CDR3: CASSIGAGVTLETQYF
V: TRBV19
J: TRBJ2-5
D: -
size: -

DNA: TGTGCCAGCAGCTTGAGCGGCAGATTAACAGATACGCAGTATTTT
CDR3: CASSLSGRLTDTQYF
V: TRBV5-6
J: TRBJ2-3
D: -
size: -

DNA: TGCGCCAGCAGCTTGGACGGACAGGGGGCTTCACCCCTCCACTTT
CDR3: CASSLDGQGASPLHF
V: TRBV5-1
J: TRBJ1-6
D: TRBD1
size: few

DNA: TGTGCCAGCAGCCCATGGAGCTATAATTCACCCCTCCACTTT
CDR3: CASSPWSYNSPLHF
V: TRBV5-8
J: TRBJ1-6
D: -
size: -

DNA: TGCGCCAGCAGCTTCAACCCGGGACTAGCGGGGGATACGCAGTATTTT
CDR3: CASSFNPGLAGDTQYF
V: TRBV5-1
J: TRBJ2-3
D: TRBD2
size: -

DNA: TGTGCCTGGAGCACAGGGCTAAACGGGTATGGCTACACCTTC
CDR3: CAWSTGLNGYGYTF
V: TRBV30
J: TRBJ1-2
D: -
size: -

DNA: TGTGCCAGCAGCCAATACAGGGGACACTATGGCTACACCTTC
CDR3: CASSQYRGHYGYTF
V: TRBV7-2
J: TRBJ1-2
D: TRBD1
size: -